The 29 T cell receptor beta chains below were found in one sample sequenced in a study of blood T cells in healthy people across ages. A second PCR of roughly 6 to 12 cycles used a sample-barcoded 5' primer and a J-beta primer mix. TCRdb processed the 5' RACE reads anew with MiXCR; each CDR3 protein has one entry. The sample yields hundreds of thousands of distinct CDR3 sequences, more than 45% seen once. Specimen: blood. These receptors were taken from a man aged 55 to 70 in good health.

The rearrangement joins TRBV4-2 to TRBJ1-1; D is unresolved. Per germline, CDR1 LGHNA and CDR2 YNFKEQ. CDR3 size: 14 residues. V shed 2 bases and J shed 4 bases, with 11 bases lying between them. CDR3 sequence: CASSQSYRSTEAFF. In DNA, the CDR3 is TGTGCCAGCAGCCAAAGCTATAGGAGCACTGAAGCTTTCTTT.

V usage is TRBV28 and J usage is TRBJ2-3; 14 bases are shared with TRBD2. The CDR3 is made up of 17 amino acids. V trimming: 5 bases; J trimming: 2 bases; junction bases outside the gene matches: 6. CDR1 and CDR2 (germline): MDHEN, SYDVKM. CDR3 sequence reads: CASSQGLAGGHTDTQYF. The CDR3 DNA reads TGTGCCAGCAGTCAAGGACTAGCGGGAGGTCACACAGATACGCAGTATTTT.

The chain recombines TRBV7-2 with TRBJ2-5; 8 bases match TRBD2. CDR1 is SGHTA and CDR2 is FQGNSA in the germline V gene. J gave up 3 bases and V 3 bases, and 6 bases lay outside the gene matches. This CDR3 is built from 15 residues. CDR3 loop: CASSFSGGPEETQYF. The DNA for the CDR3 is TGTGCCAGCAGCTTTTCGGGGGGGCCTGAAGAGACCCAGTACTTC.

The V call is TRBV7-2, the J call TRBJ1-2, with a tentative D call TRBD1 (5 bases). The V and J ends lost 2 bases and 8 bases respectively, with 21 bases between them. Germline V gives CDR1 SGHTA, CDR2 FQGNSA. The CDR3 covers 16 residues. The CDR3 DNA reads TGTGCCAGCAGCTTAACCCCGGATGGAGGGGACGGGGGCTACACCTTC. Its protein is CASSLTPDGGDGGYTF.

The rearrangement uses TRBV27 and TRBJ2-6, with TRBD1 matching over 8 bases. Germline V gene data show CDR1 as MNHEY and CDR2 as SMNVEV (reference sequence). The CDR3 extends over 13 amino acids. The V segment lost 5 bases and the J segment 12 bases; nucleotides outside the gene matches: 6. The CDR3 reads CASSPGQGSVLTF. In DNA form, the CDR3 reads TGTGCCAGCAGTCCCGGACAGGGAAGCGTCCTGACTTTC.

A few counts support this clonotype. The chain employs TRBV11-1 and TRBJ2-5, with D possibly TRBD1 on 6 matching bases. Trimming stripped 5 bases from V and 11 bases from J, with 18 bases between. Germline CDR1 SGHAT, CDR2 FQDESV (reference sequence). This CDR3 is 13 amino acids long. The CDR3 DNA reads TGTGCCAGCAGCCAAAGCAGGGGTGGAGAGCAGTACTTC. It is translated as CASSQSRGGEQYF.

V gene TRBV28 combines with J gene TRBJ2-7; the match to TRBD2 covers 9 bases. The J call is doubtful: the DNA matches TRBJ2-5 better. The CDR3 extends over 15 amino acids. Germline V gives CDR1 MDHEN, CDR2 SYDVKM. The CDR3 reads CASTDIAGVGETQYF. In DNA form, the CDR3 reads TGTGCCAGCACCGATATAGCGGGAGTAGGGGAGACCCAGTACTTC.

This clonotype has only a few counts. The CDR3 sequence is CASSSYRTTNEKLFF. CDR3 coding DNA: TGTGCCAGCAGTTCCTACAGGACAACTAATGAAAAACTGTTTTTT. The rearrangement joins TRBV27 to TRBJ1-4; possible D gene TRBD1, 5 bases. This CDR3 region has 15 residues. CDR1 MNHEY and CDR2 SMNVEV come from the germline V gene (reference sequence). V was clipped by 4 bases and J by 0 bases, with 9 bases between them.

In its sample, this clonotype was seen once. In DNA, the CDR3 is TGTGCCAGCAGAACAGGGGACAGGCTTTTTTACTACGAGCAGTACTTC. Its translation: CASRTGDRLFYYEQYF. V and J are TRBV7-9 and TRBJ2-7; 8 nucleotides line up with TRBD1. CDR1 and CDR2 from the germline V gene are SEHNR and FQNEAQ (reference sequence). This CDR3 spans 16 amino acids. Trimming took 6 bases from V and 3 from J; bases not matched to a gene: 13.

V and J are TRBV4-2 and TRBJ2-5; D might be TRBD2 (7 bases). The J call is doubtful: the DNA matches TRBJ2-7 better. The CDR3 totals 17 residues. Germline-derived CDR1 and CDR2 are LGHNA and YNFKEQ. The CDR3 region is CASSQELGGASIYEQYF. In DNA form, the CDR3 reads TGTGCCAGCAGCCAAGAGCTAGGGGGGGCGAGTATCTACGAGCAGTACTTC.

The chain uses TRBV7-9 and TRBJ1-5; 9 nucleotides align to TRBD1. CDR1 is SEHNR and CDR2 is FQNEAQ in the germline V gene (reference sequence). This CDR3 is built from 16 residues. The junction had 8 bases not matched to a gene; V was cut back by 4 bases and J by 4 bases. In DNA, the CDR3 is TGTGCCAGCAGCTCGTGGACAGGGGCGGGAAATCAGCCCCAGCATTTT. Translated: CASSSWTGAGNQPQHF.

The chain employs TRBV24-1 and TRBJ2-3; possibly TRBD1 or TRBD2 for D (5 bases each). Germline-derived CDR1 and CDR2 are KGHDR and SFDVKD. V was shortened by 3 bases and J by 4 bases, with 13 bases between the two germline ends. The CDR3 extends over 15 amino acids. DNA of the CDR3: TGTGCCACCAGTGATACCCGGGACCCAGCAGATACGCAGTATTTT. This gives the protein CATSDTRDPADTQYF.

A few counts support this clonotype. The V gene is TRBV29-1, the J gene TRBJ1-4; no definite D call. Per germline, CDR1 SQVTM and CDR2 ANQGSEA. CDR3 length: 14 amino acids. The germline V and J ends were trimmed by 6 bases and 4 bases, with 15 bases remaining between them. The CDR3 loop is CSVPYGQYNEKLFF. DNA for the CDR3: TGCAGCGTGCCTTATGGCCAGTATAATGAAAAACTGTTTTTT.

This clonotype has only a few counts. The rearrangement links TRBV9 to TRBJ2-7, with 7 bases matching TRBD2. CDR1 and CDR2 from the germline V gene are SGDLS and YYNGEE. This CDR3 has 15 amino acids. V shed 4 bases and J 0 bases; nucleotides not matched to a gene: 7. This chain's CDR3 is CASSPREGRSYEQYF. The CDR3 bases are TGTGCCAGCAGCCCCAGGGAGGGGCGCTCCTACGAGCAGTACTTC.

The CDR3 DNA reads as TGTGCCAGCAGTTTCCCGGGGGGTGAGGATATATATGGCTACACCTTC. Protein: CASSFPGGEDIYGYTF. The V and J genes are TRBV28 and TRBJ1-2; perhaps TRBD1 as D (5 bases). V lost 3 bases and J lost 5, with 19 bases in between. Germline values: CDR1 MDHEN, CDR2 SYDVKM. The CDR3 sequence is 16 residues long.

This clonotype was seen only a few times. The gene calls are TRBV7-2 and TRBJ2-3, with unresolved D. Deletions cut 1 base from V and 5 bases from J, with 4 bases between. The V gene's germline CDR1 is SGHTA and CDR2 FQGNSA. The CDR3 is 12 residues long. CDR3 sequence (DNA): TGTGCCAGCAGCTTAGTGGTAGATACGCAGTATTTT. Protein: CASSLVVDTQYF.

The V gene is TRBV6-2 or TRBV6-3, the J gene TRBJ2-7; the D is unclear. Germline assignment: CDR1 MNHEY and CDR2 SVGEGT. The CDR3 contains 12 residues. V gave up 4 bases and J gave up 2 bases, with 6 bases separating them. In nucleotides, the CDR3 is TGTGCCAGCAGTTTTGGCGCCTACGAGCAGTACTTC. It yields the protein CASSFGAYEQYF.

This clonotype was seen at least ten times. The chain combines TRBV7-2 with TRBJ2-1; D is ambiguous. The CDR3 runs to 12 residues. Deletions cut 5 bases from V and 9 bases from J, with 11 bases between. In germline, CDR1 is SGHTA, CDR2 FQGNSA. The CDR3 nucleotides read TGTGCCAGCAGCCATCCGACGGGTGAGCAGTTCTTC. This encodes CASSHPTGEQFF.

The chain has TRBV28 and TRBJ2-4; D may correspond to TRBD1 or TRBD2 (5 bases each). The DNA end is more similar to TRBJ2-7, so the J call may be wrong. The CDR3 loop spans 15 amino acids. Germline V lookup: CDR1 MDHEN, CDR2 SYDVKM. This CDR3 is CASKGAGTGIYEQYF. The CDR3 coding sequence is TGTGCCAGCAAGGGTGCAGGGACGGGAATCTACGAGCAGTACTTC.

This sequence joins TRBV5-1 and TRBJ2-3; TRBD2 agrees at 15 bases. Trimming cost V 3 bases and J 4 bases; bases outside gene matches: 6. Germline V gene lookup returns CDR1 SGHRS and CDR2 YFSETQ. The CDR3 runs to 17 residues. The CDR3 sequence is CASSSGLAGGPADTQYF. CDR3 bases: TGCGCCAGCAGCTCTGGACTAGCGGGGGGGCCCGCAGATACGCAGTATTTT.

In this sample, this clonotype turned up many times. The J gene is TRBJ2-1, the V gene TRBV29-1; D gene ambiguous. V gave up 6 bases and J gave up 0 bases, with 9 bases separating them. The germline CDR1 and CDR2 sequences are SQVTM and ANQGSEA. The CDR3 is 13 amino acids. In nucleotides, the CDR3 is TGCAGCGTCGCAAGGAGCTCCTACAATGAGCAGTTCTTC. It yields the protein CSVARSSYNEQFF.

This clonotype has only a few counts. The rearrangement links TRBV4-2 to TRBJ2-3; no clear D. Germline-derived CDR1 and CDR2 are LGHNA and YNFKEQ. The CDR3 sequence is 12 residues long. Trimming took off 3 bases at V and 11 bases at J, with 12 bases between the two ends. The CDR3 coding sequence is TGTGCCAGCAGCCAGGACCATTGTGAGCAGTATTTT. This translates into CASSQDHCEQYF.

The V gene is TRBV7-2, the J gene TRBJ2-1, with 7 bases matching TRBD2. The CDR3 totals 14 residues. J lost 7 bases, V lost 0 bases, and 3 bases had no gene match. CDR1 is SGHTA, CDR2 FQGNSA, per germline. The CDR3 is CASSLAREINEQFF. Here the CDR3 DNA reads TGTGCCAGCAGCTTAGCGCGGGAGATTAATGAGCAGTTCTTC. The complete variable domain, with remaining parts taken from reference TRBV7-2 and TRBJ2-1, reads GAGVSQSPSNKVTEKGKDVELRCDPISGHTALYWYRQSLGQGLEFLIYFQGNSAPDKSGLPSDRFSAERTGGSVSTLTIQRTQQEDSAVYLCASSLAREINEQFFGPGTRLTVL.

This clonotype has more than one count but fewer than ten. The genes are TRBV6-5 and TRBJ2-7; perhaps TRBD2 as D (6 bases). Trimming removed 2 bases at V and 4 bases at J, with 12 bases between. Germline CDR1 MNHEY, CDR2 SVGAGI. This CDR3 has 14 amino acids. The CDR3 coding sequence is TGTGCCAGCAGTTACACCCAGGCGGGGTACGAGCAGTACTTC. Translated, it gives CASSYTQAGYEQYF.

V is TRBV12-3 or TRBV12-4 and J is TRBJ2-1, with TRBD1 matching 9 bases. Unmatched junction bases numbered 3, after V lost 3 bases and J lost 0 bases. The CDR3 loop spans 16 amino acids. The CDR3 DNA follows: TGTGCCAGCAGTTTTGGGACAGGGAGCTCCTACAATGAGCAGTTCTTC. It encodes CASSFGTGSSYNEQFF.

This sequence joins TRBV2 and TRBJ2-3; D could derive from TRBD1 or TRBD2 (5 bases each). The V end lost 8 bases, the J end lost 0 bases, and 15 bases lay between the germline ends. Germline values: CDR1 SNHLY, CDR2 FYNNEI. CDR3 length: 15 amino acids. The CDR3 DNA is TGTGCCAGCGGCTCGGGGCGGCTGAGCACAGATACGCAGTATTTT. Amino acid sequence: CASGSGRLSTDTQYF.

The chain employs TRBV4-3 and TRBJ2-5; D is unresolved. The CDR3 loop spans 17 amino acids. Germline assignment: CDR1 LGHNA and CDR2 YSLEER. V lost 0 bases and J 3 bases, leaving 17 bases between the germline ends. The CDR3 coding sequence is TGCGCCAGCAGCCAAGATTGGGTGGGCAGTACTAAAGAGACCCAGTACTTC. It specifies CASSQDWVGSTKETQYF.

In its sample, this clonotype was seen once. The chain has TRBV30 and TRBJ2-3; 9 bases match TRBD2. V lost 4 bases to trimming and J lost 2 bases; unmatched junction nucleotides: 1. The CDR3 spans 13 residues. CDR1 is GTSNPN, CDR2 SVGIG, per germline (reference sequence). CDR3 in DNA: TGTGCCTGGACTAGCGGGAACACAGATACGCAGTATTTT. This gives the protein CAWTSGNTDTQYF.

To note about this clonotype: This could be a read error, since a much larger clone is one nucleotide away. The rearrangement joins TRBV14 to TRBJ2-1, with D uncertain. CDR1 is SGHDN, CDR2 FVKESK, per germline. The CDR3 runs to 14 residues. Here the CDR3 reads CASGQATGGVEQFF. The CDR3 nucleotides read TGTGCCAGCGGCCAAGCGACCGGCGGCGTGGAGCAGTTCTTC.